The 25 T cell receptor beta chains below come from one sample, sequenced in a study of OX40 agonist ivuxolimab in advanced cancers. Produced via immunoSEQ multiplex PCR; TCRdb's table is partial and in-frame only. The table shows fewer than 120,000 clones, with roughly nine tenths occurring only once. The sample was CD4+ or CD8+ T cells sorted from blood, taken in a trial of the OX40 agonist ivuxolimab. The origin of the receptors is an adult with an advanced solid tumor such as melanoma, head and neck, liver or kidney cancer.

The V and J genes are TRBV7-2 and TRBJ2-3, with D perhaps TRBD2 (6 bases). In germline, CDR1 is SGHTA, CDR2 FQGNSA. V lost 3 bases and J 5 bases, leaving 18 bases between the germline ends. CDR3 length: 16 amino acids. The CDR3 here is CASSFLSGSTVDTQYF. The CDR3 DNA reads as TGTGCCAGCAGCTTTCTAAGCGGGTCGACGGTAGATACGCAGTATTTT.

V is TRBV4-3 and J is TRBJ1-1; no firm D call. This CDR3 comprises 15 residues. The V gene lost 0 bases and the J gene lost 1 base, with 9 bases spanning the gap. Germline CDR1 reads LGHNA; CDR2 reads YSLEER. CDR3 sequence: CASSQEGNRNTEAFF. In DNA form, the CDR3 reads TGCGCCAGCAGCCAAGAAGGGAATAGGAACACTGAAGCTTTCTTT.

The chain joins TRBV4-2 to TRBJ1-2; 10 bases match TRBD1. V lost 5 bases to trimming and J lost 6 bases; unmatched junction nucleotides: 9. The germline CDR1 and CDR2 sequences are LGHNA and YNFKEQ. This CDR3 has 15 amino acids. CDR3 sequence reads: CASSKPGQGTNGYTF. The DNA of the CDR3 is TGTGCCAGCAGCAAACCGGGACAGGGGACTAATGGCTACACCTTC.

The chain is built from TRBV30 and TRBJ2-5; 8 positions match TRBD1. J gave up 4 bases and V 5 bases, and 3 bases lay outside the gene matches. The CDR3 runs 12 residues. Germline CDR1 is GTSNPN and CDR2 is SVGIG (reference sequence). The CDR3 DNA sequence: TGTGCCTGGTGGGACAGGACAGAGACCCAGTACTTC. This gives the protein CAWWDRTETQYF.

The rearrangement joins TRBV30 to TRBJ2-7; unclear D gene. The V and J ends lost 0 bases and 5 bases respectively, with 11 bases between them. This CDR3 contains 13 residues. The V gene's germline CDR1 is GTSNPN and CDR2 SVGIG (reference sequence). The CDR3 protein is CAWSVGQLNEQYF. CDR3 coding DNA: TGTGCCTGGAGTGTAGGCCAATTAAACGAGCAGTACTTC.

This chain joins TRBV19 and TRBJ1-2, with TRBD1 as a possible D gene (6 bases). The V end was cut by 3 bases, the J end by 3 bases, with 8 bases between. CDR1 and CDR2 from the germline V gene are LNHDA and SQIVND (reference sequence). This CDR3 is 13 amino acids long. CDR3: CASSIWTDYGYTF. The CDR3 bases are TGTGCCAGTAGTATCTGGACAGACTATGGCTACACCTTC. The complete variable domain, with remaining parts taken from reference TRBV19 and TRBJ1-2, reads DGGITQSPKYLFRKEGQNVTLSCEQNLNHDAMYWYRQDPGQGLRLIYYSQIVNDFQKGDIAEGYSVSREKKESFPLTVTSAQKNPTAFYLCASSIWTDYGYTFGSGTRLTVV.

The chain recombines TRBV6-1 with TRBJ1-4, with D possibly being TRBD1 (5 bases). V lost 5 bases and J lost 0, with 7 bases in between. Per germline, CDR1 MNHNS and CDR2 SASEGT. There are 14 residues in the CDR3. CDR3 sequence: CASSTGPTNEKLFF. The CDR3 DNA is TGTGCCAGCAGTACAGGACCAACTAATGAAAAACTGTTTTTT.

The chain couples TRBV19 to TRBJ1-5; no firm D call. Trimming stripped 0 bases from V and 4 bases from J, with 13 bases between. The CDR3 runs 16 residues. Germline assignment: CDR1 LNHDA and CDR2 SQIVND (reference sequence). CDR3 nucleotides: TGTGCCAGTAGTATAGAGAGGGCAGCCAAAAATCAGCCCCAGCATTTT. Its protein product is CASSIERAAKNQPQHF.

The chain uses TRBV11-2 and TRBJ2-2, with 10 nucleotides matching TRBD2. The CDR3 is made up of 17 amino acids. V was clipped by 2 bases and J by 5 bases; unmatched bases: 8. Germline loops: CDR1 SGHAT, CDR2 FQNNGV. CDR3 sequence: CASSLRRAGGSTGELFF. For the CDR3, the DNA is TGTGCCAGCAGCTTAAGAAGAGCGGGAGGGTCAACCGGGGAGCTGTTTTTT.

The J gene is TRBJ1-6, the V gene TRBV5-1; 7 bases are shared with TRBD1. The CDR3 extends over 15 amino acids. Germline loops: CDR1 SGHRS, CDR2 YFSETQ. The V and J ends lost 0 bases and 9 bases, in that order; junction bases with no gene match: 6. In DNA form, the CDR3 reads TGCGCCAGCAGCTTGGAGGGACAGACGGGTTCACCCCTCCACTTT. The encoded protein is CASSLEGQTGSPLHF.

J is TRBJ1-1 and V is TRBV6-6; perhaps TRBD1 as D (5 bases). V shed 2 bases and J shed 11 bases, with 15 bases lying between them. Germline V gene sequence: CDR1 MNHNY, CDR2 SVGAGI (reference sequence). The CDR3 consists of 13 residues. Here the CDR3 DNA reads TGTGCCAGCAGTTACGTGAAAGGGGCCTCGGCTTTCTTT. It codes for CASSYVKGASAFF.

The chain uses TRBV28 and TRBJ2-1; TRBD1 matches at 7 bases. The V segment lost 5 bases and the J segment 0 bases; nucleotides outside the gene matches: 1. The germline gives CDR1 MDHEN, CDR2 SYDVKM. This CDR3 is built from 14 residues. CDR3 amino acids: CASSTGVSYNEQFF. The CDR3 DNA follows: TGTGCCAGCAGTACAGGGGTCTCCTACAATGAGCAGTTCTTC. The complete variable domain, with remaining parts taken from reference TRBV28 and TRBJ2-1, reads DVKVTQSSRYLVKRTGEKVFLECVQDMDHENMFWYRQDPGLGLRLIYFSYDVKMKEKGDIPEGYSVSREKKERFSLILESASTNQTSMYLCASSTGVSYNEQFFGPGTRLTVL.

The chain combines TRBV5-1 with TRBJ2-2; 11 bases agree with TRBD1. After removal of 2 bases from V and 4 bases from J, the junction contained 4 bases not matched to a gene. In germline, CDR1 is SGHRS, CDR2 YFSETQ. The CDR3 length is 16 residues. CDR3 sequence reads: CASSFGQGALTGELFF. DNA of the CDR3: TGCGCCAGCAGCTTCGGACAGGGGGCCCTCACCGGGGAGCTGTTTTTT.

The rearrangement uses TRBV6-1 and TRBJ2-7; D ambiguous. Per germline, CDR1 MNHNS and CDR2 SASEGT. The CDR3 length is 13 residues. Trimming pared 5 bases from V and 4 bases from J, leaving 12 bases between. The CDR3 reads CASSTNDGYEQYF. For the CDR3, the DNA is TGTGCCAGCAGTACTAATGACGGGTACGAGCAGTACTTC.

This chain uses TRBV27 with TRBJ2-1, with TRBD2 matching over 15 bases. Germline CDR1 and CDR2: MNHEY and SMNVEV (reference sequence). This CDR3 region has 18 residues. Losses at the gene ends were 6 bases for V and 4 bases for J; bases not matched to a gene: 10. The CDR3 is CASRKIRTSGRDYNEQFF. The CDR3 bases are TGTGCCAGCAGGAAAATTCGGACTAGCGGGAGGGATTACAATGAGCAGTTCTTC.

The chain has TRBV7-8 and TRBJ2-6; D could derive from TRBD1 or TRBD2 (6 bases each). V was clipped by 0 bases and J by 3 bases, with 21 bases between them. Germline CDR1 SGHVS, CDR2 FQNEAQ. This CDR3 has 20 residues. The CDR3 protein is CASSLARGTGKQSGANVLTF. The CDR3 DNA is TGTGCCAGCAGCTTAGCGCGGGGTACAGGGAAACAGAGTGGGGCCAACGTCCTGACTTTC.

A single count supports this clone. This chain links TRBV11-1 with TRBJ2-3, with D perhaps given as TRBD1 or TRBD2 (6 bases each). CDR3 length: 15 residues. CDR1 is SGHAT and CDR2 is FQDESV in the germline V gene (reference sequence). The V gene lost 1 base and the J gene lost 2 bases, with 10 bases spanning the gap. The CDR3 here is CASSLEWGATDTQYF. CDR3 nucleotide sequence: TGTGCCAGCAGCTTAGAGTGGGGGGCCACAGATACGCAGTATTTT.

V gene TRBV30 combines with J gene TRBJ1-3; D call uncertain. This CDR3 region has 15 residues. Per the germline V gene, CDR1 is GTSNPN and CDR2 is SVGIG (reference sequence). V was trimmed by 0 bases and J by 0 bases, leaving 9 bases between them. The CDR3 loop is CAWSVAGSSGNTIYF. The CDR3 coding sequence is TGTGCCTGGAGTGTTGCCGGGAGCTCTGGAAACACCATATATTTT.

This chain connects TRBV2 to TRBJ1-1; 9 bases agree with TRBD1. CDR1 and CDR2 (germline): SNHLY, FYNNEI. Trimming took 6 bases from V and 6 from J; bases not matched to a gene: 11. This CDR3 has 15 amino acids. This CDR3 reads CASREFGQGSSEAFF. The CDR3 DNA is TGTGCCAGCAGGGAATTCGGACAGGGGAGCTCTGAAGCTTTCTTT.

The rearrangement joins TRBV4-3 to TRBJ2-2; D not resolved. V was shortened by 4 bases and J by 2 bases, with 11 bases between the two germline ends. Germline V gene sequence: CDR1 LGHNA, CDR2 YSLEER. This CDR3 spans 15 amino acids. The DNA for the CDR3 is TGCGCCAGCAGCCCCTCGGTTATAAACACCGGGGAGCTGTTTTTT. As protein: CASSPSVINTGELFF.

The chain is built from TRBV5-6 and TRBJ1-6, with a tentative D call TRBD1 (6 bases). V was pared by 4 bases and J by 7 bases, with 15 bases between. The CDR3 loop spans 15 amino acids. CDR1 SGHDT and CDR2 YYEEEE come from the germline V gene. CDR3 sequence reads: CASSVLDSRNSPLHF. The DNA of the CDR3 is TGTGCCAGCAGCGTGTTGGACAGTAGGAATTCACCCCTCCACTTT.

The table lists this clone with a count of one. The V call is TRBV6-5, the J call TRBJ1-2; TRBD1 matches 9 bases. Germline V CDR1 and CDR2: MNHEY, SVGAGI. V was pared by 6 bases and J by 4 bases, with 6 bases of the junction left unmatched. The CDR3 totals 14 residues. CDR3 sequence (DNA): TGTGCCAGCAGCACAGGGGGCGGAAGCTATGGCTACACCTTC. Its protein is CASSTGGGSYGYTF.

The chain links TRBV4-3 to TRBJ2-2; D is ambiguous. There are 15 residues in the CDR3. The V and J ends lost 0 bases and 1 base respectively, with 6 bases between them. In germline, CDR1 is LGHNA, CDR2 YSLEER. The CDR3 region is CASSQDHKNTGELFF. CDR3 sequence (DNA): TGCGCCAGCAGCCAAGATCATAAGAACACCGGGGAGCTGTTTTTT.

CDR3 bases: TGTGCCAGCAGCTTAATAGCGGGAGCGGGGGATACGCAGTATTTT. This translates into CASSLIAGAGDTQYF. J is TRBJ2-3 and V is TRBV7-9; 9 bases agree with TRBD2. The length of the CDR3 is 15 residues. With V trimmed by 2 bases and J by 6 bases, 6 bases remained unmatched. CDR1 and CDR2 from the germline V gene are SEHNR and FQNEAQ (reference sequence).

The rearrangement uses TRBV25-1 and TRBJ2-3; D unresolved. CDR3 size: 13 residues. The V gene's germline CDR1 is MGHDK and CDR2 SYGVNS. The V end lost 5 bases, the J end lost 5 bases, and 11 bases lay between the germline ends. Here the CDR3 reads CASSKMGRDTQYF. The CDR3 DNA is TGTGCCAGCAGTAAGATGGGTAGAGATACGCAGTATTTT.